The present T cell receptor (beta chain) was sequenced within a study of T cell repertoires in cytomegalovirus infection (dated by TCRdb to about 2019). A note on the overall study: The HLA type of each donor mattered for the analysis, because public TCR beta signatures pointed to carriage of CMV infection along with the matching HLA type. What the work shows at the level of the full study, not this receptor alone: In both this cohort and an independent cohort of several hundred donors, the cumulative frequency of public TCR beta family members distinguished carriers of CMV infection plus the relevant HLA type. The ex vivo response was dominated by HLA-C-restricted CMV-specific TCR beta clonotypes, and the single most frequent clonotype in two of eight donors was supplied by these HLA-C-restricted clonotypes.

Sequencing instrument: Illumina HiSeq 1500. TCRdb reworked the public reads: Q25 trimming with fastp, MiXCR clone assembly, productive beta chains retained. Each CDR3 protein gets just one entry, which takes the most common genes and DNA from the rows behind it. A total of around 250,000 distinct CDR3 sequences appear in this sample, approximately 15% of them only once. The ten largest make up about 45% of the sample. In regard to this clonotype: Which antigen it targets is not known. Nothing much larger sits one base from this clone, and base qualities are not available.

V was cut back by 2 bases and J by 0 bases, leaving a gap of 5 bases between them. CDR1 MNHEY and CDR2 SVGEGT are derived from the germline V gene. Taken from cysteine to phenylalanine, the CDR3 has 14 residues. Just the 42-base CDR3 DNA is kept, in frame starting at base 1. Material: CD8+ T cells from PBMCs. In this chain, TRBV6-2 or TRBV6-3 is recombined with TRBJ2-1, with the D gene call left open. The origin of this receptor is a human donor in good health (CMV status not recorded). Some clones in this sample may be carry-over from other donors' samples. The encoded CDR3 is CASSYASSYNEQFF. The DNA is TGTGCCAGCAGTTACGCTAGCTCCTACAATGAGCAGTTCTTC.